This T cell receptor (beta chain) was sequenced in a study of cytomegalovirus exposure and HLA in healthy donors. Overall study findings and caveats: Upon later analysis, TCR association rates were observed to vary by HLA locus, being highest for DRB1 and lowest for HLA-C.

CDR1 is MNHEY and CDR2 is SVGAGI in the germline V gene. This CDR3 has 15 residues. With 2 bases removed from V and 5 bases from J, the gap between germline ends came to 15 bases. To note about this clone: The antigen is unknown.

A multiplex PCR was run with 60 Vbeta primers and 13 Jbeta primers. The protocol was immunoSEQ multiplex PCR, while the TCRdb copy is restricted to in-frame clones and leaves out a portion. The sample has around 130,000 clones; 75% to 90% are singletons. J is TRBJ1-2 and V is TRBV6-5, with no clear D. The source material was PBMCs. The clonotype originates from a middle-aged man in good health and CMV-seronegative. The CDR3, as DNA: TGTGCCAGCAGTTACCTTCGCGGCGGGTCGTATGGCTACACCTTC. Translation gives CASSYLRGGSYGYTF.